A single sample is the source of the 24 T cell receptor beta chains below, sequenced in a study of CD39 and CD103 CD8 tumor-infiltrating T cells. This table comes from immunoSEQ multiplex PCR, and its TCRdb copy is limited to in-frame clones, with some not included. The table lists under 5,000 clones, 65% to 85% of them singletons, with 9% to 15% in the top ten. The specimen was CD8+ T cells sorted from blood. As to subset: total memory CD8 T cells (CD45RA-CCR7+/-) from blood or uninvolved lymph node. These receptors originate from a human donor with head and neck squamous cell carcinoma.

J is TRBJ1-1 and V is TRBV7-8; 7 bases align to TRBD1. The ends lost 4 bases at V and 1 base at J; junction bases unmatched: 6. Per germline, CDR1 SGHVS and CDR2 FQNEAQ. The CDR3 has 15 amino acids. The CDR3 here is CASSSRQGTNTEAFF. DNA for the CDR3: TGTGCCAGCAGCTCGAGACAGGGAACGAACACTGAAGCTTTCTTT.

This clone was observed a handful of times. Written as DNA, the CDR3 is TGTGCCAGCAGCAGCCGACAGGGGCGAAATGAAAAACTGTTTTTT. Translation: CASSSRQGRNEKLFF. The chain employs TRBV7-9 and TRBJ1-4, with 8 bases matching TRBD1. V lost 5 bases to trimming and J lost 5 bases; unmatched junction nucleotides: 7. CDR3 size: 15 residues. Germline V gene sequence: CDR1 SEHNR, CDR2 FQNEAQ (reference sequence). Full variable domain (outside the CDR3, taken from reference TRBV7-9 and TRBJ1-4): DTGVSQNPRHKITKRGQNVTFRCDPISEHNRLYWYRQTLGQGPEFLTYFQNEAQLEKSRLLSDRFSAERPKGSFSTLEIQRTEQGDSAMYLCASSSRQGRNEKLFFGSGTQLSVL.

The CDR3 sequence is CASSQEWGEHTEAFF. DNA of the CDR3: TGTGCCAGCAGCCAAGAGTGGGGGGAACACACTGAAGCTTTCTTT. The chain uses TRBV5-4 and TRBJ1-1; possibly TRBD1 for D (5 bases). The ends were cut back, 4 bases at V and 3 bases at J, with 16 bases in the middle. CDR3 length equals 15 residues. Germline loops: CDR1 SGHNT, CDR2 YYREEE (reference sequence).

This clone was seen just once. The chain is built from TRBV7-9 and TRBJ1-4, with 10 bases identical to TRBD1. This CDR3 has 14 residues. From germline, CDR1 is SEHNR and CDR2 FQNEAQ (reference sequence). J was trimmed by 7 bases and V by 4 bases; bases with no gene match: 3. Here the CDR3 reads CASSSGTGVEKLFF. The CDR3 DNA follows: TGTGCCAGCAGCTCCGGGACAGGGGTTGAAAAACTGTTTTTT. Full variable domain (rest looked up from reference TRBV7-9 and TRBJ1-4): DTGVSQNPRHKITKRGQNVTFRCDPISEHNRLYWYRQTLGQGPEFLTYFQNEAQLEKSRLLSDRFSAERPKGSFSTLEIQRTEQGDSAMYLCASSSGTGVEKLFFGSGTQLSVL.

This chain connects TRBV2 to TRBJ2-2; 9 bases fit TRBD2. Trimming at V came to 2 bases and at J to 4 bases, leaving 5 bases not matched to a gene. Germline V CDR1 and CDR2: SNHLY, FYNNEI. The CDR3 consists of 16 residues. The CDR3 DNA is TGTGCCAGCAGTGAATTTGCGGGGGGGGGCACCGGGGAGCTGTTTTTT. Residues: CASSEFAGGGTGELFF.

The rearrangement joins TRBV4-2 to TRBJ2-1, with D perhaps matching TRBD2 (6 bases). Germline lookup yields CDR1 LGHNA and CDR2 YNFKEQ. V lost 4 bases, J lost 3 bases, and 13 bases lay in between. The CDR3 extends over 15 amino acids. DNA for the CDR3: TGTGCCAGCAGCCCTTCCCTAGCGAGCTACAATGAGCAGTTCTTC. Protein: CASSPSLASYNEQFF.

The chain couples TRBV27 to TRBJ2-7; D unresolved. Between the trimmed V and J ends, which lost 4 bases and 0 bases, there was a span of 10 bases. Germline CDR1 and CDR2: MNHEY and SMNVEV (reference sequence). This CDR3 is built from 14 residues. In DNA form, the CDR3 reads TGTGCCAGCAGTTCGAAGACAAGCTCCTACGAGCAGTACTTC. Encoded protein: CASSSKTSSYEQYF.

This clone occurred a few times. The J gene is TRBJ1-5, the V gene TRBV21-1; TRBD1 was called by the table and not checked on the DNA. TRBV21-1 is a listed pseudogene. The CDR3 covers 19 residues. The CDR3 reads CASSHRTGEGDRGNQPQHF. As DNA, the CDR3 is TGTGCCAGCAGCCACCGGACAGGGGAAGGGGATCGGGGCAATCAGCCCCAGCATTTT.

V is TRBV11-2 and J is TRBJ2-2; weak D call: TRBD1 (6 bases). This CDR3 comprises 15 residues. From germline, CDR1 is SGHAT and CDR2 FQNNGV. The V end was cut by 5 bases, the J end by 0 bases, with 10 bases between. The CDR3 loop is CASSARDTNTGELFF. In nucleotides, the CDR3 is TGTGCCAGCAGCGCACGGGACACGAACACCGGGGAGCTGTTTTTT.

The chain combines TRBV7-6 with TRBJ1-2; the match to TRBD1 covers 9 bases. The CDR3 spans 16 residues. Germline V CDR1 and CDR2: SGHVS, FNYEAQ. V was pared by 0 bases and J by 7 bases, with 9 bases of the junction left unmatched. CDR3 bases: TGTGCCAGCAGCTTAGCGCTTCCGGGACAGGGCAGTGGCTACACCTTC. It translates to CASSLALPGQGSGYTF.

This clone has only one observation. This chain links TRBV9 with TRBJ2-7; D perhaps matches TRBD1 (6 bases). Looked up from germline, CDR1 is SGDLS and CDR2 is YYNGEE. Trimming removed 4 bases at V and 4 bases at J, with 15 bases between. CDR3 length: 14 amino acids. This CDR3 is CASSPYAGTYEQYF. In nucleotides, the CDR3 is TGTGCCAGCAGCCCATACGCTGGGACATACGAGCAGTACTTC.

With regard to this clone: The identical CDR3 is also encoded by other nucleotide sequences in the sample. The chain recombines TRBV5-4 with TRBJ2-7; 8 nucleotides match TRBD1. CDR3 size: 14 residues. Per the germline V gene, CDR1 is SGHNT and CDR2 is YYREEE (reference sequence). With V trimmed by 2 bases and J by 2 bases, 3 bases remained unmatched. The CDR3 nucleotides are TGTGCCAGCAGCTTAGACAGGGGCACCTACGAGCAGTACTTC. Its translation is CASSLDRGTYEQYF.

The chain combines TRBV4-3 with TRBJ2-1; 11 nucleotides line up with TRBD1. This CDR3 region has 16 residues. Losses at the gene ends were 3 bases for V and 7 bases for J; bases not matched to a gene: 8. The germline V gene has CDR1 LGHNA and CDR2 YSLEER. CDR3 bases: TGCGCCAGCAGCCAGTGGACAGGGGGCGCGAAGAATGAGCAGTTCTTC. Translating it yields CASSQWTGGAKNEQFF.

The V and J genes are TRBV5-6 and TRBJ1-1, with 7 bases identical to TRBD1. Germline V lookup: CDR1 SGHDT, CDR2 YYEEEE. The junction had 15 bases not matched to a gene; V was cut back by 3 bases and J by 4 bases. The CDR3 length is 17 residues. The CDR3 loop reads CASSSITGTAASTEAFF. The CDR3, as DNA: TGTGCCAGCAGCTCAATTACTGGGACAGCCGCTAGCACTGAAGCTTTCTTT.

The rearrangement uses TRBV5-4 and TRBJ2-1; possible D gene TRBD1, 5 bases. The CDR3 covers 14 residues. Deletions cut 3 bases from V and 1 base from J, with 8 bases between. Germline-derived CDR1 and CDR2 are SGHNT and YYREEE (reference sequence). The CDR3 nucleotides read TGTGCCAGCAGCTGGGGCGATTCCTACAATGAGCAGTTCTTC. It codes for CASSWGDSYNEQFF.

DNA for the CDR3: TGTGCCAGCAGCTTAGGACAGTTCTTAACCTACGAGCAGTACTTC. It encodes CASSLGQFLTYEQYF. The rearrangement joins TRBV11-2 to TRBJ2-7; D is perhaps TRBD1 (5 bases). The CDR3 covers 15 residues. The germline V and J ends were trimmed by 1 base and 2 bases, with 12 bases remaining between them. Germline V gives CDR1 SGHAT, CDR2 FQNNGV.

CDR3 protein: CASSSNLEGAKGYTF. The CDR3 coding sequence is TGTGCCAGCAGTTCCAACCTGGAGGGGGCGAAAGGCTACACCTTC. This chain joins TRBV6-5 and TRBJ1-2, with 7 bases that match TRBD1. CDR3 length: 15 amino acids. Germline CDR1 is MNHEY and CDR2 is SVGAGI. The J segment lost 8 bases and the V segment lost 4 bases, leaving 13 bases of the junction unmatched.

The V and J genes are TRBV10-3 and TRBJ1-1, with TRBD1 as a possible D gene (6 bases). V dropped 3 bases and J dropped 3 bases, with 11 bases sitting between them. Germline lookup yields CDR1 ENHRY and CDR2 SYGVKD. The CDR3 loop spans 14 amino acids. CDR3 bases: TGTGCCATCAGTGAAAGAGGGGGTGACACTGAAGCTTTCTTT. Translating it yields CAISERGGDTEAFF.

The V and J genes are TRBV4-3 and TRBJ2-2, with TRBD2 matching over 7 bases. Per the germline V gene, CDR1 is LGHNA and CDR2 is YSLEER. Trimming cost V 3 bases and J 4 bases; bases outside gene matches: 5. The CDR3 length is 15 residues. The CDR3 DNA sequence: TGCGCCAGCAGCCACGGACTAGGTGCCACCGGGGAGCTGTTTTTT. This gives the protein CASSHGLGATGELFF.

The gene calls are TRBV28 and TRBJ1-5, with D perhaps TRBD1 (5 bases). Germline values: CDR1 MDHEN, CDR2 SYDVKM. Trimming took 6 bases from V and 2 from J, leaving 14 bases between them. The CDR3 totals 15 residues. The CDR3 DNA follows: TGTGCCAGCAGGCTGTTGGGGGAGGGCAATCAGCCCCAGCATTTT. Amino acids: CASRLLGEGNQPQHF.

This chain links TRBV11-2 with TRBJ2-5, with a tentative D call TRBD1 (6 bases). Near its end, the DNA agrees better with TRBJ2-7, so the J call may be wrong. The CDR3 length is 13 residues. CDR1 and CDR2 from the germline V gene are SGHAT and FQNNGV. CDR3 nucleotides: TGTGCCAGCAGCTTAGGGACAGACTACGAGCAGTACTTC. It translates to CASSLGTDYEQYF.

The J gene is TRBJ1-2, the V gene TRBV7-3, with D unresolved. Germline V gene sequence: CDR1 SGHTA, CDR2 FQGTGA. V dropped 0 bases and J dropped 2 bases, with 4 bases sitting between them. The CDR3 has 13 amino acids. CDR3 nucleotides: TGTGCCAGCAGCTTAACCCCGAACTATGGCTACACCTTC. Protein sequence: CASSLTPNYGYTF.

This clone is a singleton in its sample. The chain links TRBV7-9 to TRBJ1-6; 10 nucleotides align to TRBD1. Germline CDR1 SEHNR, CDR2 FQNEAQ (reference sequence). J gave up 9 bases and V 4 bases, and 6 bases lay outside the gene matches. This CDR3 contains 15 residues. The CDR3 is CASSSPTGGVSPLHF. In DNA, the CDR3 is TGTGCCAGCAGCTCGCCGACAGGGGGCGTTTCACCCCTCCACTTT.

This clone is categorized as medium-sized. CDR3 sequence reads: CASSQETLAGGPGEQFF. CDR3 DNA: TGTGCCAGCAGCCAGGAAACTTTAGCGGGGGGGCCTGGTGAGCAGTTCTTC. The chain couples TRBV4-2 to TRBJ2-1; 11 nucleotides match TRBD2. Germline-derived CDR1 and CDR2 are LGHNA and YNFKEQ. The CDR3 loop spans 17 amino acids. Trimming at V came to 3 bases and at J to 9 bases, leaving 13 bases not matched to a gene.